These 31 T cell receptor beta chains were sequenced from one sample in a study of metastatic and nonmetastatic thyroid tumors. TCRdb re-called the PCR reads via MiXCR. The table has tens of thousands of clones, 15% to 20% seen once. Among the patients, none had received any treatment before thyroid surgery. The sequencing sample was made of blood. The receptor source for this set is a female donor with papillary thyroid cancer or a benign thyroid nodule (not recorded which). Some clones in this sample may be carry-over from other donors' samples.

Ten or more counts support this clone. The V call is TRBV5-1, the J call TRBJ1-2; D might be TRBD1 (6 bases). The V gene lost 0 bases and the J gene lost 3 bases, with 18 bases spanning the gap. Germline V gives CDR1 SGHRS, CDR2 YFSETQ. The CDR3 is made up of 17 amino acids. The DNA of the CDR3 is TGCGCCAGCAGCTTGGAGGCAGGGGCGAATGGGGACTATGGCTACACCTTC. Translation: CASSLEAGANGDYGYTF.

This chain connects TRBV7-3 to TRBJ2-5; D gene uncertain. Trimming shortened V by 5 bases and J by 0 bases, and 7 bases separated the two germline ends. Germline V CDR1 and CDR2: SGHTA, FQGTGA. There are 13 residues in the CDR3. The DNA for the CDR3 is TGTGCCAGCAGCACAACCTACCAAGAGACCCAGTACTTC. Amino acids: CASSTTYQETQYF.

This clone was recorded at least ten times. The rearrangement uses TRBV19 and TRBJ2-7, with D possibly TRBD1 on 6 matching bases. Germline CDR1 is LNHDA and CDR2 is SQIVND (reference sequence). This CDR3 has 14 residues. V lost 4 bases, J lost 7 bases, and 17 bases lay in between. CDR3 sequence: CASSKAAGVEEQYF. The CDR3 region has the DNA TGTGCCAGTAGTAAAGCGGCAGGGGTGGAAGAGCAGTACTTC.

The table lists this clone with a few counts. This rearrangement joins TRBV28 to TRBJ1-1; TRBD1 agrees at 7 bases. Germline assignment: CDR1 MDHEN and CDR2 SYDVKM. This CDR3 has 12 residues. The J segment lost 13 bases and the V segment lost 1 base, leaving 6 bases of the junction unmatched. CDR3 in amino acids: CASSLSGSGGFF. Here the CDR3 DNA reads TGTGCCAGCAGTTTATCAGGATCAGGGGGTTTCTTT.

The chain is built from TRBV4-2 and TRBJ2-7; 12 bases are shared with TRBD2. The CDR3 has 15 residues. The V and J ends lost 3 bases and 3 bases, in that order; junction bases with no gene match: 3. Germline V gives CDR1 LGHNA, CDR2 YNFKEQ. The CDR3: CASSQLAGGGYEQYF. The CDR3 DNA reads TGTGCCAGCAGCCAGCTAGCGGGGGGGGGCTACGAGCAGTACTTC.

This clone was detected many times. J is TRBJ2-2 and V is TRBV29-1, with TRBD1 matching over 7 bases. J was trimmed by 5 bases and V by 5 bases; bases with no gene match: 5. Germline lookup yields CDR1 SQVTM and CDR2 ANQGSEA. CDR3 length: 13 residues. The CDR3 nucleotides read TGCAGCGTTCAGACAGGGAGAACCGGGGAGCTGTTTTTT. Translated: CSVQTGRTGELFF.

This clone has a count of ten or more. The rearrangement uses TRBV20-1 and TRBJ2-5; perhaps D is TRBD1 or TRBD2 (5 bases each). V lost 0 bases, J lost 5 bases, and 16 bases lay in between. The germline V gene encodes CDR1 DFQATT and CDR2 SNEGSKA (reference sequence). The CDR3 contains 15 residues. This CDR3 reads CSARDGMGREETQYF. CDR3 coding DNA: TGCAGTGCTAGAGATGGAATGGGCAGGGAGGAGACCCAGTACTTC.

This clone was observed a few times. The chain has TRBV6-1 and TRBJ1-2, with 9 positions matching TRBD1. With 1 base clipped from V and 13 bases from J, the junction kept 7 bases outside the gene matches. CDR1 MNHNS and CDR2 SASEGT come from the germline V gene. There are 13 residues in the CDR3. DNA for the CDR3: TGTGCCAGCAGTGAAGGGACAGGGGATGGCGGCACCTTC. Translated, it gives CASSEGTGDGGTF.

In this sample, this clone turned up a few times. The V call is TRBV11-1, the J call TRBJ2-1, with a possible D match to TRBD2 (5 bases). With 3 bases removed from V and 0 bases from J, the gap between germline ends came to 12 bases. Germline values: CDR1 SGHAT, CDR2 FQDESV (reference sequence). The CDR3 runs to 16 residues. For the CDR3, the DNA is TGTGCCAGCAGCTTTGGAGCGGACCCCTCCTACAATGAGCAGTTCTTC. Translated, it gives CASSFGADPSYNEQFF.

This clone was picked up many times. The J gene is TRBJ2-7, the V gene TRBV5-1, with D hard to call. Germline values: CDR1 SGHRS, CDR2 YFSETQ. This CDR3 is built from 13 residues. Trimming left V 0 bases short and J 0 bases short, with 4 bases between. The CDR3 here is CASSLVSSYEQYF. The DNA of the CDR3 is TGCGCCAGCAGCTTGGTAAGCTCCTACGAGCAGTACTTC.

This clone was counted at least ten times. CDR3 in DNA: TGTGCTAGTGGTTCCGACCTAAGAGCGGGACCCCCCCGAGGGATGAACACTGAAGCTTTCTTT. The encoded protein is CASGSDLRAGPPRGMNTEAFF. The chain is built from TRBV12-5 and TRBJ1-1, with a tentative D call TRBD1 (5 bases). V lost 4 bases to trimming and J lost 0 bases, with 30 bases between them. The CDR3 totals 21 residues. Germline CDR1 reads LGHNT; CDR2 reads FRNRAP.

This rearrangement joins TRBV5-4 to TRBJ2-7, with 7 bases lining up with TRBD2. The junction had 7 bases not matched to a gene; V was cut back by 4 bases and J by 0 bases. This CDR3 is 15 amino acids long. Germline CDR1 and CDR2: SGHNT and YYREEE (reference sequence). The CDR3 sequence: CASSNGGSASYEQYF. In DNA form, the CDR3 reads TGTGCCAGCAGCAACGGGGGGTCCGCCTCCTACGAGCAGTACTTC.

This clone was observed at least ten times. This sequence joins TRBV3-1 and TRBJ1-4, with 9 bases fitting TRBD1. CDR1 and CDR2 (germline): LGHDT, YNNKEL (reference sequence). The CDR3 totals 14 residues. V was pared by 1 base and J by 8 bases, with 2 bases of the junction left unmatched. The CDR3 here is CASSQGDREEKLFF. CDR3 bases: TGTGCCAGCAGCCAAGGGGACAGGGAGGAAAAACTGTTTTTT.

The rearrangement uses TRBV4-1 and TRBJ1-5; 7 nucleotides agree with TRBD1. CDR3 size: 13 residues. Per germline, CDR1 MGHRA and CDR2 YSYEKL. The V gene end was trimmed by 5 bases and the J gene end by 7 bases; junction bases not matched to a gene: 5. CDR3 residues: CASSETGDQPQHF. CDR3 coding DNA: TGCGCCAGCAGCGAAACAGGGGACCAGCCCCAGCATTTT.

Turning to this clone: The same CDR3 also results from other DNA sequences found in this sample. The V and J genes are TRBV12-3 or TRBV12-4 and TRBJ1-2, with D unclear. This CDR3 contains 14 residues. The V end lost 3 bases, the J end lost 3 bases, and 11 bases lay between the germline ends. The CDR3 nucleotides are TGTGCCAGCAGTTTTGCTGGCGGCGACTATGGCTACACCTTC. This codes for CASSFAGGDYGYTF.

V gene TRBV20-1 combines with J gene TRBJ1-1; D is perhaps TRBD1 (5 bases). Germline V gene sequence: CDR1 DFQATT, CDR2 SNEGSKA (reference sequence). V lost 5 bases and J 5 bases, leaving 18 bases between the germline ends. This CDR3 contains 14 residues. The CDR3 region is CSAPPVAGQTEAFF. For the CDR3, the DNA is TGCAGTGCTCCTCCCGTGGCAGGGCAAACTGAAGCTTTCTTT.

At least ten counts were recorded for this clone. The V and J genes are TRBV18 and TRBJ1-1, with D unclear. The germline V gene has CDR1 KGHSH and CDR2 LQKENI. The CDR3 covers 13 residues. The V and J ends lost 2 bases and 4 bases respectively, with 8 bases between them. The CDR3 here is CASSPGSGTEAFF. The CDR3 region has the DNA TGTGCCAGCTCACCAGGGTCCGGCACTGAAGCTTTCTTT. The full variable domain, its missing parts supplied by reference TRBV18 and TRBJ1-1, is NAGVMQNPRHLVRRRGQEARLRCSPMKGHSHVYWYRQLPEEGLKFMVYLQKENIIDESGMPKERFSAEFPKEGPSILRIQQVVRGDSAAYFCASSPGSGTEAFFGQGTRLTVV.

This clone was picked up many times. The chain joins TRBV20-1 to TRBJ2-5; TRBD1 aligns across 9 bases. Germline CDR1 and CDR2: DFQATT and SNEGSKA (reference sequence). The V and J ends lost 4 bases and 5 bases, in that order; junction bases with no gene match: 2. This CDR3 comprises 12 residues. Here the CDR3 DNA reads TGCAGTGCTACGGACAGGGGTGAGACCCAGTACTTC. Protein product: CSATDRGETQYF.

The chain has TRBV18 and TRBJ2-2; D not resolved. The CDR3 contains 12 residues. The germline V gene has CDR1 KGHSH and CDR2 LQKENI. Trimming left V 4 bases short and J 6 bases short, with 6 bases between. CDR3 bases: TGTGCCAGCTCACTCGGGTCCGGGGAGCTGTTTTTT. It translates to CASSLGSGELFF.

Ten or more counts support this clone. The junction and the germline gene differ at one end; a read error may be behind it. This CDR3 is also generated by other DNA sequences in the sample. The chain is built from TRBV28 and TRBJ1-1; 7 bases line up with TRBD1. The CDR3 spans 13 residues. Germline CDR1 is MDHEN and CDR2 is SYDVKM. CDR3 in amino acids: CASKPPGQKQAFF. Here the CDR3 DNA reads TGTGCCAGCAAACCACCGGGACAGAAACAAGCCTTCTTT.

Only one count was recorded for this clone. The CDR3 coding sequence is TGCAGTGCTAGCCAGGACTCTGGAAACACCATATATTTT. Translating it yields CSASQDSGNTIYF. The genes are TRBV20-1 and TRBJ1-3; D not resolved. CDR1 and CDR2 (germline): DFQATT, SNEGSKA (reference sequence). The germline V and J ends were trimmed by 3 bases and 0 bases, with 6 bases remaining between them. The CDR3 is 13 residues long.

As DNA, the CDR3 is TGTGCCACCAGTGATTTGGGCGACACAGATACGCAGTATTTT. Its protein product is CATSDLGDTDTQYF. This chain connects TRBV24-1 to TRBJ2-3, with D unresolved. This CDR3 contains 14 residues. CDR1 and CDR2 (germline): KGHDR, SFDVKD. The ends were cut back, 0 bases at V and 2 bases at J, with 5 bases in the middle.

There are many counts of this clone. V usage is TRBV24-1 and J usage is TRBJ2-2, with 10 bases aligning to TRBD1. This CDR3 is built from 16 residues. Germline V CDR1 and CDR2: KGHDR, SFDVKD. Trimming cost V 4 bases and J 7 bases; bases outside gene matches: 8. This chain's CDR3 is CATSERPGQGSGELFF. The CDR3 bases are TGTGCCACCAGTGAGCGCCCGGGACAGGGGAGCGGGGAGCTGTTTTTT.

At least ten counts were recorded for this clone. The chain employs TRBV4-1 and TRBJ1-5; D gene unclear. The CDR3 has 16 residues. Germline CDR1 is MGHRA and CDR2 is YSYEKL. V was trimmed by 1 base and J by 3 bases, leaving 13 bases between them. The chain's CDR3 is CASSQGRLGSNQPQHF. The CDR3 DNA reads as TGCGCCAGCAGCCAAGGGAGGTTGGGTTCCAATCAGCCCCAGCATTTT.

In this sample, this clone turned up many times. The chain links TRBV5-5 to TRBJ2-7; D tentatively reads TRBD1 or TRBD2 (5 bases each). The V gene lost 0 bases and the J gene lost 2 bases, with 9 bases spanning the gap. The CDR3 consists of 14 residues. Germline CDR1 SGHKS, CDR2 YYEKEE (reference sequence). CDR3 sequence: CASSLGGSPYEQYF. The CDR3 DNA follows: TGTGCCAGCAGCTTGGGGGGGAGTCCCTACGAGCAGTACTTC.

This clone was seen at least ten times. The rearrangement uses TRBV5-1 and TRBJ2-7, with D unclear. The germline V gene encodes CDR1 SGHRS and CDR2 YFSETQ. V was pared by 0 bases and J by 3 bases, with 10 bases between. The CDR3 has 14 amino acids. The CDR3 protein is CASSLAAENYEQYF. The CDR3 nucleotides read TGCGCCAGCAGCTTGGCCGCAGAGAACTACGAGCAGTACTTC.

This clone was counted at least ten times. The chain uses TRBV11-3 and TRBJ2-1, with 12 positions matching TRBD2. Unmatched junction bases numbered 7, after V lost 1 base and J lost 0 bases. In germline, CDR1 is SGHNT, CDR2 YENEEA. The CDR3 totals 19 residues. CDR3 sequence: CASSLVASGRASSYNEQFF. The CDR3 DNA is TGTGCCAGCAGCTTAGTGGCTAGCGGGAGGGCGAGCTCCTACAATGAGCAGTTCTTC.

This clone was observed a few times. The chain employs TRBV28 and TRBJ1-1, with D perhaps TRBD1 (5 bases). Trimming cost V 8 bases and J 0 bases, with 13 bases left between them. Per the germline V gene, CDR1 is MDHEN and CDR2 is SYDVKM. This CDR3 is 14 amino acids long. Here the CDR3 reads CASCRGGLNTEAFF. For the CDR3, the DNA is TGTGCCAGCTGTCGGGGGGGGTTGAACACTGAAGCTTTCTTT.

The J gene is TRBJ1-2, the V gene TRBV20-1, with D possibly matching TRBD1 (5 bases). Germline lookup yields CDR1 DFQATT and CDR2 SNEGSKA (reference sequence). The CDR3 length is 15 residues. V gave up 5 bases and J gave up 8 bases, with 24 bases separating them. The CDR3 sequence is CSAPIGGSGASGYTF. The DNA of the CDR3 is TGCAGTGCTCCGATCGGGGGGAGTGGGGCAAGCGGCTACACCTTC.

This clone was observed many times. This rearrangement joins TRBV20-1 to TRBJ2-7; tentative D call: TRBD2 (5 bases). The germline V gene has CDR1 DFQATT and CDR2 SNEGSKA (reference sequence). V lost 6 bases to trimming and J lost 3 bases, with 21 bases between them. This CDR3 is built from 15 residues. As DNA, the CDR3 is TGCAGTGCCGAGAAAAATAGCGTGTTGGGCTACGAGCAGTACTTC. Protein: CSAEKNSVLGYEQYF.

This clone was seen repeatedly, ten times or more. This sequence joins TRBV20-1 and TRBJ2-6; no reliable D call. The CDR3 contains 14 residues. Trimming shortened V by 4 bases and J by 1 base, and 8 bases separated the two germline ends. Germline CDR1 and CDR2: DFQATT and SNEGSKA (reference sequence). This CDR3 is CSAIQQSGANVLTF. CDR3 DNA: TGCAGTGCTATACAGCAATCTGGGGCCAACGTCCTGACTTTC.